The 3 T cell receptor beta chains below were found in one sample sequenced in a study of a mutant IDH1 vaccine in newly diagnosed glioma. The sample's time point: baseline, week 1 (first vaccination visit). Treatment of the sample: pre-vaccination baseline after standard-of-care therapy. Profiled with immunoSEQ multiplex PCR; TCRdb holds only in-frame clones, not every one. The sample lists tens of thousands of clones; 75% to 90% were seen once. The input for sequencing was PBMCs, taken from a glioma patient treated with radiotherapy, temozolomide or both. The receptors stem from a middle-aged man with glioma.

This rearrangement joins TRBV9 to TRBJ2-1; no definite D call. Between the trimmed V and J ends, which lost 5 bases and 9 bases, there was a span of 15 bases. The CDR3 runs to 13 residues. Germline loops: CDR1 SGDLS, CDR2 YYNGEE. The chain's CDR3 is CASRPPSSPEQFF. Here the CDR3 DNA reads TGTGCCAGCAGACCCCCTTCCAGCCCTGAGCAGTTCTTC.

This clone was picked up a small number of times. This sequence joins TRBV29-1 and TRBJ1-4, with TRBD1 as a possible D gene (6 bases). Deletions cut 6 bases from V and 4 bases from J, with 15 bases between. Germline loops: CDR1 SQVTM, CDR2 ANQGSEA. There are 14 residues in the CDR3. CDR3 sequence: CSVGWGAGNEKLFF. CDR3 nucleotide sequence: TGCAGCGTGGGGTGGGGGGCAGGTAATGAAAAACTGTTTTTT.

The chain uses TRBV15 and TRBJ1-4; D gene unclear. This CDR3 spans 14 amino acids. Between the trimmed V and J ends, which lost 1 base and 0 bases, there was a span of 3 bases. Germline CDR1 and CDR2: LNHNV and YYDKDF (reference sequence). The DNA of the CDR3 is TGTGCCACCAGCAGAGGGGCAACTAATGAAAAACTGTTTTTT. Translating it yields CATSRGATNEKLFF.